The rows below give T cell receptor beta chains drawn from one sample of a study of glioma-infiltrating T cells. One entry per CDR3 protein results from TCRdb running MiXCR on the multiplex PCR reads. Here the sample spans fewer than 250,000 distinct CDR3 sequences, around 30% being singletons. Input material: glioma tissue, nonneoplastic brain tissue, or PBMCs (not recorded which). These receptors all stem from a human donor with low-grade glioma or glioblastoma, undergoing nonglioma brain surgery, or in good health (not recorded which). The conserved cysteine and the conserved F or W are not part of the CDR3 here. Fields, in order: CDR3 protein, V gene, J gene.

SAASDNSYEQY	TRBV20-1	TRBJ2-7
SARDQPGLAGGPWAQY	TRBV20-1	TRBJ2-3
ASSLGYRGTEAF	TRBV5-4	TRBJ1-1
ASSSTLADTQY	TRBV7-3	TRBJ2-3
ASSIQRGSSYNKQF	TRBV2	TRBJ2-1
SVSRLAGNNEQF	TRBV29-1	TRBJ2-1
ASSLAVSTDTQY	TRBV7-2	TRBJ2-3
ASETGYTDTQY	TRBV2	TRBJ2-3
ASSRGRGGSYNEQF	TRBV4-3	TRBJ2-1
SAGPPGNPNNEQF	TRBV20-1	TRBJ2-1
ASSLVGGWNNEQY	TRBV5-1	TRBJ2-7
ASSFSGDSNEQF	TRBV6-4	TRBJ2-1
ASSSQPGNRYEQY	TRBV7-2	TRBJ2-7
ASGTSSYNEQF	TRBV2	TRBJ2-1
ASSLPKRGDNQPQH	TRBV28	TRBJ1-5
ASSPPSKTEAF	TRBV28	TRBJ1-1
SVQTATIYEQY	TRBV29-1	TRBJ2-7
ASSLTSGGSSITQY	TRBV12-3/TRBV12-4	TRBJ2-3
SVPARLGEQY	TRBV20-1	TRBJ2-7
ASSPTGTGSNSNQPQH	TRBV6-1	TRBJ1-5
ASSLDSGNTIY	TRBV7-9	TRBJ1-3
ASSPGLAGSDEQF	TRBV6-1	TRBJ2-1
ASSIMSSGANVLT	TRBV19	TRBJ2-6
ASSQSSTGYEQY	TRBV4-3	TRBJ2-7
ASGWDIPGGTQNEQF	TRBV12-5	TRBJ2-1
ASSLGQYPRQGGNEQF	TRBV7-9	TRBJ2-1
ASSEFPGSNQPQH	TRBV9	TRBJ1-5